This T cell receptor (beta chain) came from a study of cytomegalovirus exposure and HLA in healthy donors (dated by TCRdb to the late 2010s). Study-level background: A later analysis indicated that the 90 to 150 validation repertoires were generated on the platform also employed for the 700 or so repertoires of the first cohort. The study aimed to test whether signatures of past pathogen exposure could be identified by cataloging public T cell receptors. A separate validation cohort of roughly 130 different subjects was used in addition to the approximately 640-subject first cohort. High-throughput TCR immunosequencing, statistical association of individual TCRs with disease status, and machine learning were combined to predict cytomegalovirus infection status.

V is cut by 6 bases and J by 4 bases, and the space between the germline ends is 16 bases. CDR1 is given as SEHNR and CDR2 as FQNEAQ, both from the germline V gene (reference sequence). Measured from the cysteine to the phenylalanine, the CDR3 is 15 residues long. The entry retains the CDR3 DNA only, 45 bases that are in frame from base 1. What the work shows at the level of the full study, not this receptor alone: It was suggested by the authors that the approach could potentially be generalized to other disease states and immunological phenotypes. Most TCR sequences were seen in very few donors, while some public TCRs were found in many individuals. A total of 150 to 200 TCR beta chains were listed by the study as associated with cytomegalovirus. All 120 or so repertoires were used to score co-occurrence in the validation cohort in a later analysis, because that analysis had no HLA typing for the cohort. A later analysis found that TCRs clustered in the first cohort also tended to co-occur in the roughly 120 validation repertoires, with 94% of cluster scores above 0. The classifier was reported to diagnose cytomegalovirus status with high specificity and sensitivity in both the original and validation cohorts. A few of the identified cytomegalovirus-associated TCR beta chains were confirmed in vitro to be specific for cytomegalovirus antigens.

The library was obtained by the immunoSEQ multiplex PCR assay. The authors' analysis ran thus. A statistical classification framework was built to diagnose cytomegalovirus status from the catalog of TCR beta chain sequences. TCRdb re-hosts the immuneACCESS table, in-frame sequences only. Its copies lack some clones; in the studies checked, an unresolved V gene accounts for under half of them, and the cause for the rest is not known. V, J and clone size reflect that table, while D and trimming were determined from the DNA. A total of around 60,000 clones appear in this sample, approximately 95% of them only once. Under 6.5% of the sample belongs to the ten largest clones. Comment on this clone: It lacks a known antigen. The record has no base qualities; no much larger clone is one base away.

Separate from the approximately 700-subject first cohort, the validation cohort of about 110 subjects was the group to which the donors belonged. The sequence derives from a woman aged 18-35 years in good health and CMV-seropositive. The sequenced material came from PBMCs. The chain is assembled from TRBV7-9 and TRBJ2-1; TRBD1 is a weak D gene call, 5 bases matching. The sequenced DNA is TGTGCCAGCAGTCCTAACCGGCAGGGATACAATGAGCAGTTCTTC. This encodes CASSPNRQGYNEQFF. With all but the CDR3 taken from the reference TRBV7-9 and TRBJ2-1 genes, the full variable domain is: DTGVSQNPRHKITKRGQNVTFRCDPISEHNRLYWYRQTLGQGPEFLTYFQNEAQLEKSRLLSDRFSAERPKGSFSTLEIQRTEQGDSAMYLCASSPNRQGYNEQFFGPGTRLTVL.